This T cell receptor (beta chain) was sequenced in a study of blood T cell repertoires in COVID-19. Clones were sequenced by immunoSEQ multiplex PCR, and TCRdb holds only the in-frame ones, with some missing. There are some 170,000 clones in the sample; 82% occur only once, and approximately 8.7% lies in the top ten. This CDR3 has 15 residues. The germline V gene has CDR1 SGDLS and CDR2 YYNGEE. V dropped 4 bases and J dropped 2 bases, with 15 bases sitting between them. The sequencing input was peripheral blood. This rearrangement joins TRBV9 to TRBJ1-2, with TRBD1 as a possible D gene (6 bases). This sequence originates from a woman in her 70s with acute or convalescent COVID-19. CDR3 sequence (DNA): TGTGCCAGCAGCCCCCACACAGGGAAGAACTATGGCTACACCTTC. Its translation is CASSPHTGKNYGYTF.